This T cell receptor (beta chain) was profiled in a study of blood T cell repertoires in COVID-19. TCRdb's table, derived via immunoSEQ multiplex PCR, lists solely in-frame clones and lacks some. The table lists hundreds of thousands of clones, around 86% of them singletons. Trimming left V 6 bases short and J 2 bases short, with 16 bases between. CDR1 is SQVTM, CDR2 ANQGSEA, per germline. The CDR3 spans 14 residues. Sequencing was done on a sample of PBMCs or T cells enriched from blood (not recorded which). The V gene is TRBV29-1, the J gene TRBJ1-1, with D possibly matching TRBD1 (5 bases). This TCR was recovered from a middle-aged woman with acute COVID-19. The CDR3, as DNA: TGCAGCGTCGGGAGGGTCGGGGGAAACACTGAAGCTTTCTTT. Translation: CSVGRVGGNTEAFF.